Following are 28 T cell receptor beta chains from one sample sequenced in a study of blood T cell repertoires in COVID-19 (dated by TCRdb to about 2020). Library preparation used the immunoSEQ multiplex PCR assay. Here the immuneACCESS table is served through TCRdb, limited to in-frame sequences with V and J called. Missing clones are a known gap in these copies; in checked studies unresolved V genes cover under half, and the rest lacks a known reason. Recorded for this sample are roughly 140,000 clones; 84% of them occurred a single time. The ten largest make up approximately 9.4% of the sample. Sequenced sample: peripheral blood. The receptors were sampled from a woman aged 45-65 years with acute or convalescent COVID-19.

V usage is TRBV6-1 and J usage is TRBJ1-5, with 9 bases identical to TRBD1. CDR1 and CDR2 (germline): MNHNS, SASEGT. This CDR3 comprises 16 residues. V lost 0 bases and J lost 1; bases outside the gene matches: 1. CDR3: CASSEAGTGSNQPQHF. DNA of the CDR3: TGTGCCAGCAGTGAAGCAGGGACAGGGAGCAATCAGCCCCAGCATTTT.

CDR3 region: CASSELTSGELFF. CDR3 nucleotides: TGTGCCAGCAGCGAATTGACTAGCGGGGAGCTGTTTTTT. This chain joins TRBV6-4 and TRBJ2-2, with a possible D match to TRBD2 (6 bases). Germline V gene sequence: CDR1 MRHNA, CDR2 SNTAGT. V was cut by 6 bases and J by 7 bases, with 12 bases left in between. CDR3 length: 13 residues.

This clone was observed a single time. V gene TRBV5-6 combines with J gene TRBJ2-3; D possibly corresponds to TRBD2 (6 bases). Germline V gene sequence: CDR1 SGHDT, CDR2 YYEEEE. The length of the CDR3 is 11 residues. V was cut by 10 bases and J by 5 bases, with 11 bases left in between. The CDR3 nucleotides read TGTGCCTCCATGGAGGGAGATACGCAGTATTTT. Protein sequence: CASMEGDTQYF. The whole variable domain, remainder taken from reference TRBV5-6 and TRBJ2-3, is DAGVTQSPTHLIKTRGQQVTLRCSPKSGHDTVSWYQQALGQGPQFIFQYYEEEERQRGNFPDRFSGHQFPNYSSELNVNALLLGDSALYLCASMEGDTQYFGPGTRLTVL.

The V and J genes are TRBV3-1 (or the pseudogene TRBV3-2) and TRBJ2-7; maybe TRBD2 (6 bases). Trimming stripped 3 bases from V and 2 bases from J, with 14 bases between. Germline V gene lookup returns CDR1 LGHDT and CDR2 YNNKEL (reference sequence). The CDR3 loop spans 15 amino acids. The CDR3 sequence: CASSHCCVAAYEQYF. DNA of the CDR3: TGTGCCAGCAGCCACTGTTGTGTAGCGGCCTACGAGCAGTACTTC.

The V gene is TRBV3-1 (or the pseudogene TRBV3-2), the J gene TRBJ1-5; 7 bases fit TRBD1. The CDR3 has 13 amino acids. The V gene end was trimmed by 4 bases and the J gene end by 8 bases; junction bases not matched to a gene: 5. Per germline, CDR1 LGHDT and CDR2 YNNKEL (reference sequence). The CDR3 coding sequence is TGTGCCAGCAGCCCGACAGGGAAGGAGCCCCAGCATTTT. The encoded protein is CASSPTGKEPQHF.

V gene TRBV11-2 combines with J gene TRBJ2-6, with 7 bases lining up with TRBD2. The CDR3 has 17 amino acids. Germline V gene sequence: CDR1 SGHAT, CDR2 FQNNGV. With 6 bases clipped from V and 4 bases from J, the junction kept 12 bases outside the gene matches. The DNA for the CDR3 is TGTGCCAGCAGAGAGACTAGCAGTGTGAGGGGGGCCAACGTCCTGACTTTC. Encoded protein: CASRETSSVRGANVLTF.

The chain couples TRBV28 to TRBJ1-2; possibly TRBD1 for D (5 bases). CDR1 and CDR2 (germline): MDHEN, SYDVKM. This CDR3 has 13 residues. V was pared by 5 bases and J by 1 base, with 8 bases between. The CDR3, as DNA: TGTGCCAGCAGTGCACAGGTTAACTATGGCTACACCTTC. This translates into CASSAQVNYGYTF.

The V call is TRBV4-3, the J call TRBJ2-3; D is undetermined. Germline loops: CDR1 LGHNA, CDR2 YSLEER. The CDR3 contains 15 residues. The V and J ends lost 1 base and 3 bases respectively, with 11 bases between them. CDR3 protein: CASSQAIARTDTQYF. The CDR3 region has the DNA TGCGCCAGCAGCCAAGCTATCGCTAGAACAGATACGCAGTATTTT.

This chain uses TRBV4-2 with TRBJ2-1; the D gene is possibly TRBD2 (6 bases). Between the trimmed V and J ends, which lost 0 bases and 9 bases, there was a span of 24 bases. The CDR3 is 18 amino acids. The germline V gene encodes CDR1 LGHNA and CDR2 YNFKEQ. The CDR3 DNA is TGTGCCAGCAGCCAAGATACGCTACGAACTAGGTTGGGGGGTGAGCAGTTCTTC. Its protein is CASSQDTLRTRLGGEQFF.

This chain connects TRBV11-2 to TRBJ2-7; D is unclear. The germline gives CDR1 SGHAT, CDR2 FQNNGV. The ends were cut back, 0 bases at V and 5 bases at J, with 8 bases in the middle. The CDR3 is made up of 13 amino acids. The CDR3 DNA is TGTGCCAGCAGCTTAGATTTGGCCGACGAGCAGTACTTC. This translates into CASSLDLADEQYF. Looking up the rest from reference TRBV11-2 and TRBJ2-7 gives the full variable domain: EAGVAQSPRYKIIEKRQSVAFWCNPISGHATLYWYQQILGQGPKLLIQFQNNGVVDDSQLPKDRFSAERLKGVDSTLKIQPAKLEDSAVYLCASSLDLADEQYFGPGTRLTVT.

The gene calls are TRBV5-5 and TRBJ2-3; D gene unclear. Germline V CDR1 and CDR2: SGHKS, YYEKEE (reference sequence). The CDR3 totals 15 residues. V was pared by 0 bases and J by 4 bases, with 12 bases between. The CDR3 loop reads CASSLVSRPPDTQYF. CDR3 DNA sequence: TGTGCCAGCAGCTTGGTTAGCCGGCCCCCAGATACGCAGTATTTT.

CDR3 DNA: TGTGCCAGCAGCTTCCCTAATAGCGGAGAAGAGACCCAGTACTTC. Encoded protein: CASSFPNSGEETQYF. The gene calls are TRBV7-2 and TRBJ2-5; tentatively, D is TRBD2 (6 bases). Germline CDR1 and CDR2: SGHTA and FQGNSA. Deletions cut 3 bases from V and 3 bases from J, with 14 bases between. This CDR3 is 15 amino acids long.

The sample holds a few counts of this clone. The chain combines TRBV5-8 with TRBJ2-3; TRBD1 aligns across 7 bases. The CDR3 extends over 19 amino acids. With 3 bases clipped from V and 2 bases from J, the junction kept 18 bases outside the gene matches. Germline lookup yields CDR1 SGHTS and CDR2 YDEGEE. This CDR3 reads CASSWEQGYTQNPTDTQYF. In nucleotides, the CDR3 is TGTGCCAGCAGCTGGGAACAGGGGTATACACAGAACCCCACAGATACGCAGTATTTT.

The chain is built from TRBV7-8 and TRBJ1-6; 9 bases map to TRBD1. Germline assignment: CDR1 SGHVS and CDR2 FQNEAQ. This CDR3 spans 14 amino acids. The junction had 3 bases not matched to a gene; V was cut back by 5 bases and J by 7 bases. Here the CDR3 reads CASSRTGENSPLHF. The DNA for the CDR3 is TGTGCCAGCAGCCGGACAGGGGAGAATTCACCCCTCCACTTT.

The chain recombines TRBV12-5 with TRBJ2-7; 7 bases are a match to TRBD1. V lost 5 bases and J lost 2; bases outside the gene matches: 6. Germline values: CDR1 LGHNT, CDR2 FRNRAP. This CDR3 spans 14 amino acids. CDR3 loop: CASGIGQVPYEQYF. The CDR3 DNA sequence: TGTGCTAGTGGTATTGGACAGGTCCCCTACGAGCAGTACTTC.

The chain carries TRBV18 and TRBJ2-1; D gene ambiguous. Per germline, CDR1 KGHSH and CDR2 LQKENI. This CDR3 contains 14 residues. V was trimmed by 2 bases and J by 2 bases, leaving 7 bases between them. The CDR3 here is CASSPSHTYNEQFF. CDR3 nucleotide sequence: TGTGCCAGCTCACCAAGCCATACCTACAATGAGCAGTTCTTC.

The chain links TRBV14 to TRBJ1-1; D unclear. CDR1 and CDR2 from the germline V gene are SGHDN and FVKESK. V lost 2 bases, J lost 6 bases, and 13 bases lay in between. This CDR3 region has 14 residues. The CDR3 protein is CASSQIVGEAEAFF. In DNA, the CDR3 is TGTGCCAGCAGCCAAATAGTCGGGGAGGCTGAAGCTTTCTTT.

This clone has only one observation. This chain's CDR3 is CASSLGGQGFSGNTIYF. CDR3 sequence (DNA): TGTGCCAGCAGCTTGGGAGGACAGGGTTTCTCTGGAAACACCATATATTTT. The chain couples TRBV5-6 to TRBJ1-3, with 8 bases fitting TRBD1. V dropped 0 bases and J dropped 0; count of bases not matched to a gene: 5. Germline values: CDR1 SGHDT, CDR2 YYEEEE. This CDR3 region has 17 residues. Looking up the rest from reference TRBV5-6 and TRBJ1-3 gives the full variable domain: DAGVTQSPTHLIKTRGQQVTLRCSPKSGHDTVSWYQQALGQGPQFIFQYYEEEERQRGNFPDRFSGHQFPNYSSELNVNALLLGDSALYLCASSLGGQGFSGNTIYFGEGSWLTVV.

V and J are TRBV14 and TRBJ2-3; D possibly corresponds to TRBD1 (7 bases). Between the trimmed V and J ends, which lost 4 bases and 4 bases, there was a span of 15 bases. The CDR3 sequence is 15 residues long. The V gene's germline CDR1 is SGHDN and CDR2 FVKESK. The CDR3 bases are TGTGCCAGCAGCCCATACAGGGGAGGTCCAGATACGCAGTATTTT. This translates into CASSPYRGGPDTQYF.

The chain recombines TRBV19 with TRBJ1-3; maybe TRBD1 (6 bases). The CDR3 runs to 16 residues. The V gene's germline CDR1 is LNHDA and CDR2 SQIVND (reference sequence). The V gene lost 8 bases and the J gene lost 0 bases, with 17 bases spanning the gap. CDR3 in DNA: TGTGCCAGTCAAAGACAGGTCGTCAGCTCTGGAAACACCATATATTTT. This sequence encodes CASQRQVVSSGNTIYF.

Comments on this clone: This specimen includes other DNA sequences encoding the same CDR3. The chain recombines TRBV18 with TRBJ2-7; TRBD1 aligns across 12 bases. Losses at the gene ends were 3 bases for V and 4 bases for J; bases not matched to a gene: 1. Germline V gene sequence: CDR1 KGHSH, CDR2 LQKENI. The CDR3 has 14 amino acids. In DNA form, the CDR3 reads TGTGCCAGCTCACCGGGACAGGGGGCTTACGAGCAGTACTTC. Translated: CASSPGQGAYEQYF.

The chain recombines TRBV27 with TRBJ1-1, with 9 bases aligning to TRBD1. Germline V gives CDR1 MNHEY, CDR2 SMNVEV (reference sequence). The CDR3 is 15 residues long. Trimming removed 5 bases from V and 5 bases from J; junction bases left unmatched: 9. The CDR3 here is CASSQTGGWGTEAFF. The CDR3 DNA sequence: TGTGCCAGCAGTCAAACAGGGGGCTGGGGGACTGAAGCTTTCTTT.

This clone was seen at least ten times. The gene calls are TRBV25-1 and TRBJ1-6; D is unclear. CDR1 and CDR2 from the germline V gene are MGHDK and SYGVNS. The CDR3 runs 15 residues. Trimming stripped 4 bases from V and 2 bases from J, with 9 bases between. DNA for the CDR3: TGTGCCAGCAGTGCGACTGACGCCTATAATTCACCCCTCCACTTT. Its translation: CASSATDAYNSPLHF. Full variable domain (outside the CDR3, taken from reference TRBV25-1 and TRBJ1-6): EADIYQTPRYLVIGTGKKITLECSQTMGHDKMYWYQQDPGMELHLIHYSYGVNSTEKGDLSSESTVSRIRTEHFPLTLESARPSHTSQYLCASSATDAYNSPLHFGNGTRLTVT.

This rearrangement joins TRBV19 to TRBJ1-4; tentative D call: TRBD1 (5 bases). The germline V gene has CDR1 LNHDA and CDR2 SQIVND (reference sequence). This CDR3 is 13 amino acids long. The germline V and J ends were trimmed by 7 bases and 5 bases, with 11 bases remaining between them. In DNA, the CDR3 is TGTGCCAGTACCGACAGATTAAATGAAAAACTGTTTTTT. It is translated as CASTDRLNEKLFF.

This clone was picked up a small number of times. The chain carries TRBV5-5 and TRBJ1-2; 10 nucleotides match TRBD1. Germline assignment: CDR1 SGHKS and CDR2 YYEKEE (reference sequence). This CDR3 has 15 residues. V trimming: 4 bases; J trimming: 4 bases; junction bases outside the gene matches: 7. The CDR3 DNA reads TGTGCCAGCAGCCGGAGCGGACAGGGGGGCTATGGCTACACCTTC. This sequence encodes CASSRSGQGGYGYTF.

J is TRBJ1-5 and V is TRBV6-2 or TRBV6-3; D is perhaps TRBD1 (5 bases). The CDR3 is made up of 16 amino acids. V lost 5 bases and J lost 5, with 19 bases in between. Germline V gives CDR1 MNHEY, CDR2 SVGEGT. CDR3 DNA sequence: TGTGCCAGCAGTGGGGGACTTTCCCTCGGGCATCAGCCCCAGCATTTT. Translating it yields CASSGGLSLGHQPQHF.

V gene TRBV5-1 combines with J gene TRBJ2-1, with 7 nucleotides matching TRBD1. The CDR3 spans 16 residues. Germline V CDR1 and CDR2: SGHRS, YFSETQ. V was clipped by 4 bases and J by 0 bases; unmatched bases: 7. The CDR3 here is CASSTLGQTSYNEQFF. The CDR3 DNA sequence: TGCGCCAGCAGCACCCTGGGACAGACCTCCTACAATGAGCAGTTCTTC.

This clone was observed a single time. The V call is TRBV15, the J call TRBJ2-7; possible D gene TRBD2, 6 bases. The germline V gene encodes CDR1 LNHNV and CDR2 YYDKDF (reference sequence). This CDR3 spans 15 amino acids. Trimming removed 0 bases from V and 3 bases from J, with 12 bases in between. The CDR3 sequence: CATSREGGDLYEQYF. The CDR3 region has the DNA TGTGCCACCAGCAGAGAGGGGGGAGATCTCTACGAGCAGTACTTC.